This passage covers 7 T cell receptor beta chains from one sample sequenced in a study of memory B cells and T cells in multiple sclerosis. Produced via immunoSEQ multiplex PCR; TCRdb's table is partial and in-frame only. The data contain approximately 47,000 clones, roughly four fifths of them singletons. Their cognate antigens are unknown. After stimulus-free culture, autoproliferating CFSE-dim and non-proliferating CFSE-high T cells were sequenced separately. About 50 million CFSE-labeled PBMCs were cultured less than nine days unstimulated, then replicate wells were pooled. Source material: PBMCs from blood kept in culture. These receptors were taken from a human donor with multiple sclerosis.

The CDR3 spells CAGGGQRQQNEAFF. As DNA, the CDR3 is TGTGCCGGGGGGGGACAGCGGCAACAAAATGAAGCTTTCTTT. V is TRBV27 and J is TRBJ1-1; 7 bases are shared with TRBD1. Germline values: CDR1 MNHEY, CDR2 SMNVEV (reference sequence). The CDR3 length is 14 residues. V gave up 11 bases and J gave up 7 bases; unmatched junction bases: 16.

This chain links TRBV7-9 with TRBJ2-7; possibly TRBD1 or TRBD2 for D (5 bases each). The length of the CDR3 is 15 residues. V was clipped by 6 bases and J by 1 base, with 16 bases between them. The V gene's germline CDR1 is SEHNR and CDR2 FQNEAQ (reference sequence). CDR3 in DNA: TGTGCCAGCAGTTCCCGGGGCACACCTTCCTACGAGCAGTACTTC. Translated: CASSSRGTPSYEQYF.

The gene calls are TRBV2 and TRBJ2-1; D is possibly TRBD1 (6 bases). CDR3 length equals 15 residues. Germline values: CDR1 SNHLY, CDR2 FYNNEI. V lost 3 bases and J lost 0, with 9 bases in between. Written as DNA, the CDR3 is TGTGCCAGCAGTGACTTAGGGGGCTCCTACAATGAGCAGTTCTTC. Translating it yields CASSDLGGSYNEQFF.

The table lists this clone with a count of one. V usage is TRBV30 and J usage is TRBJ2-3; 11 bases line up with TRBD1. With V trimmed by 0 bases and J by 5 bases, 13 bases remained unmatched. Germline CDR1 GTSNPN, CDR2 SVGIG (reference sequence). The CDR3 totals 18 residues. This CDR3 is CAWSVLDSRDRGGDTQYF. CDR3 sequence (DNA): TGTGCCTGGAGTGTACTTGACTCCCGGGACAGGGGGGGAGATACGCAGTATTTT.

This clone was seen a single time. V usage is TRBV11-2 and J usage is TRBJ1-6; D not certain. Per the germline V gene, CDR1 is SGHAT and CDR2 is FQNNGV. Deletions cut 1 base from V and 9 bases from J, with 10 bases between. This CDR3 contains 14 residues. CDR3 coding DNA: TGTGCCAGCAGCTTAGGGCTGCGGACTTCACCCCTCCACTTT. Its translation is CASSLGLRTSPLHF.

The chain is built from TRBV9 and TRBJ2-7; 9 nucleotides line up with TRBD1. The CDR3 has 14 residues. The V and J ends lost 4 bases and 6 bases, in that order; junction bases with no gene match: 8. CDR1 SGDLS and CDR2 YYNGEE come from the germline V gene. This CDR3 is CASSPGGQGSEQYF. The CDR3 DNA reads TGTGCCAGCAGCCCCGGGGGACAGGGAAGCGAGCAGTACTTC.

The chain couples TRBV28 to TRBJ2-7; the D gene is possibly TRBD1 (6 bases). CDR1 is MDHEN and CDR2 is SYDVKM in the germline V gene. The ends were cut back, 6 bases at V and 0 bases at J, with 9 bases in the middle. CDR3 length: 13 amino acids. The CDR3 loop is CASRNRVSYEQYF. The CDR3 coding sequence is TGTGCCAGCAGGAACAGGGTCTCCTACGAGCAGTACTTC.